The next 14 T cell receptor beta chains were all read from a single sample in a study of CD8 T cells in ankylosing spondylitis. One entry per CDR3 protein, called by TCRdb with MiXCR from the 5' RACE reads. The sample lists 40,000 or so distinct CDR3 sequences, approximately 11% occurring once. Sequencing was performed on blood, either unsorted or a sorted T cell fraction (not recorded which). The receptors here all came from a male donor with ankylosing spondylitis or in good health (not recorded which).

This clonotype was observed many times. The genes are TRBV12-3 or TRBV12-4 and TRBJ2-7; no firm D call. V lost 5 bases and J lost 2, with 19 bases in between. This CDR3 has 16 amino acids. Here the CDR3 DNA reads TGTGCCAGCAGTACCCGGGCATCTTCCCCCACCTACGAGCAGTACTTC. Translating gives CASSTRASSPTYEQYF.

The sample holds many counts of this clonotype. As DNA, the CDR3 is TGCAGTGCTAGAGCAGGTTACACTGAAGCTTTCTTT. It specifies CSARAGYTEAFF. The V and J genes are TRBV20-1 and TRBJ1-1; D is undetermined. V lost 1 base and J lost 3, with 6 bases in between. CDR1 DFQATT and CDR2 SNEGSKA come from the germline V gene (reference sequence). The CDR3 extends over 12 amino acids.

This clonotype was seen more than once but under ten times. The genes are TRBV5-4 and TRBJ2-2; D gene uncertain. CDR3 length equals 16 residues. V was cut by 4 bases and J by 0 bases, with 13 bases left in between. Germline V gene data show CDR1 as SGHNT and CDR2 as YYREEE (reference sequence). CDR3 in DNA: TGTGCCAGCAGCCCATGGACGGATCCGAACACCGGGGAGCTGTTTTTT. Protein product: CASSPWTDPNTGELFF. Complete variable domain (other parts from reference TRBV5-4 and TRBJ2-2): ETGVTQSPTHLIKTRGQQVTLRCSSQSGHNTVSWYQQALGQGPQFIFQYYREEENGRGNFPPRFSGLQFPNYSSELNVNALELDDSALYLCASSPWTDPNTGELFFGEGSRLTVL.

The V gene is TRBV5-5, the J gene TRBJ1-5, with D uncertain. The CDR3 covers 14 residues. CDR1 and CDR2 (germline): SGHKS, YYEKEE (reference sequence). Trimming removed 0 bases from V and 7 bases from J, with 11 bases in between. As DNA, the CDR3 is TGTGCCAGCAGCTTGGAGGAGGCGGTGCAGCCCCAGCATTTT. Residues: CASSLEEAVQPQHF.

This clonotype was counted ten times or more. This chain uses TRBV29-1 with TRBJ2-7, with D perhaps matching TRBD1 or TRBD2 (5 bases each). CDR1 SQVTM and CDR2 ANQGSEA come from the germline V gene. Between the trimmed V and J ends, which lost 4 bases and 3 bases, there was a span of 13 bases. The CDR3 covers 13 residues. CDR3 sequence (DNA): TGCAGCGTTGGGGGGTCCCCTGACTACGAGCAGTACTTC. Translating gives CSVGGSPDYEQYF.

There are many counts of this clonotype. The rearrangement joins TRBV5-1 to TRBJ2-5; 7 bases are a match to TRBD1. CDR1 SGHRS and CDR2 YFSETQ come from the germline V gene. V lost 0 bases to trimming and J lost 4 bases; unmatched junction nucleotides: 9. This CDR3 contains 16 residues. CDR3 sequence reads: CASSLGSTGLGETQYF. CDR3 bases: TGCGCCAGCAGCTTGGGCTCGACAGGGTTGGGAGAGACCCAGTACTTC. The full variable domain, in which reference TRBV5-1 and TRBJ2-5 provide the parts outside the CDR3, is KAGVTQTPRYLIKTRGQQVTLSCSPISGHRSVSWYQQTPGQGLQFLFEYFSETQRNKGNFPGRFSGRQFSNSRSEMNVSTLELGDSALYLCASSLGSTGLGETQYFGPGTRLLVL.

The chain combines TRBV29-1 with TRBJ2-5, with D possibly matching TRBD1 (6 bases). The CDR3 has 15 residues. Germline V gene data show CDR1 as SQVTM and CDR2 as ANQGSEA. Trimming removed 5 bases from V and 1 base from J, with 17 bases in between. CDR3: CSVFARGQIQETQYF. The CDR3 DNA reads as TGCAGCGTTTTCGCCAGAGGACAGATCCAAGAGACCCAGTACTTC.

This clonotype was counted ten times or more. V gene TRBV5-1 combines with J gene TRBJ1-6, with 7 bases aligning to TRBD1. With 4 bases clipped from V and 0 bases from J, the junction kept 7 bases outside the gene matches. Germline V gene lookup returns CDR1 SGHRS and CDR2 YFSETQ. The CDR3 contains 17 residues. The CDR3: CASSSGQDPSYNSPLHF. CDR3 DNA: TGCGCCAGCAGCAGCGGACAGGACCCCTCCTATAATTCACCCCTCCACTTT.

The table lists this clonotype with many counts. The chain carries TRBV12-3 or TRBV12-4 and TRBJ2-1; D uncertain. CDR3 length: 11 residues. Trimming took 3 bases from V and 8 from J, leaving 5 bases between them. This chain's CDR3 is CASSFLHEQFF. The CDR3, as DNA: TGTGCCAGCAGTTTCTTGCATGAGCAGTTCTTC.

In its sample, this clonotype was seen many times. The chain links TRBV5-1 to TRBJ2-7, with unresolved D. CDR1 and CDR2 from the germline V gene are SGHRS and YFSETQ. V shed 7 bases and J shed 1 base, with 12 bases lying between them. The CDR3 extends over 13 amino acids. DNA of the CDR3: TGCGCCAGCGCGCTCCGGGTATCCTACGAGCAGTACTTC. This gives the protein CASALRVSYEQYF.

V gene TRBV11-2 combines with J gene TRBJ2-1; TRBD2 agrees at 12 bases. Trimming removed 0 bases from V and 1 base from J; junction bases left unmatched: 1. From germline, CDR1 is SGHAT and CDR2 FQNNGV. The CDR3 runs 17 residues. The DNA of the CDR3 is TGTGCCAGCAGCTTAGAGACTAGCGGGAGATCCTACAATGAGCAGTTCTTC. This sequence encodes CASSLETSGRSYNEQFF. The full variable domain, with the rest looked up from reference TRBV11-2 and TRBJ2-1, is EAGVAQSPRYKIIEKRQSVAFWCNPISGHATLYWYQQILGQGPKLLIQFQNNGVVDDSQLPKDRFSAERLKGVDSTLKIQPAKLEDSAVYLCASSLETSGRSYNEQFFGPGTRLTVL.

The rearrangement uses TRBV5-1 and TRBJ2-2; a weak D match, TRBD1 (5 bases). CDR1 SGHRS and CDR2 YFSETQ come from the germline V gene. The CDR3 sequence is 15 residues long. Trimming shortened V by 1 base and J by 0 bases, and 7 bases separated the two germline ends. CDR3 coding DNA: TGCGCCAGCAGCTTGCAGGGAACGAACACCGGGGAGCTGTTTTTT. Protein: CASSLQGTNTGELFF.

This clonotype was seen at least ten times. This chain uses TRBV12-3 or TRBV12-4 with TRBJ2-3; 10 bases are shared with TRBD1. The CDR3 spans 15 residues. V was pared by 6 bases and J by 3 bases, with 6 bases of the junction left unmatched. CDR3 sequence: CASSTRDRGTDTQYF. For the CDR3, the DNA is TGTGCCAGCAGCACACGGGACAGGGGTACAGATACGCAGTATTTT.

This clonotype was seen many times. The rearrangement uses TRBV5-1 and TRBJ1-5; D uncertain. CDR3 length equals 15 residues. Trimming took off 0 bases at V and 0 bases at J, with 7 bases between the two ends. Per germline, CDR1 SGHRS and CDR2 YFSETQ. CDR3 coding DNA: TGCGCCAGCAGCTTGGATGGCTTTAGCAATCAGCCCCAGCATTTT. It is translated as CASSLDGFSNQPQHF. The complete variable domain, with remaining parts taken from reference TRBV5-1 and TRBJ1-5, reads KAGVTQTPRYLIKTRGQQVTLSCSPISGHRSVSWYQQTPGQGLQFLFEYFSETQRNKGNFPGRFSGRQFSNSRSEMNVSTLELGDSALYLCASSLDGFSNQPQHFGDGTRLSIL.